Detailed here is one T cell receptor (beta chain). Authors' data handling: Using reference gene primer amplification, nucleated cell counts were estimated. Method: immunoSEQ multiplex PCR; TCRdb's copy keeps in-frame clones and lacks some. V and J calls plus clone size are reproduced from that table; the DNA served to infer D and trimming. The data show roughly 77,000 clones, 85% to 90% seen once. The data were obtained in a study of blood T cell repertoires in COVID-19. Germline V gene lookup returns CDR1 SGHNT and CDR2 YYREEE (reference sequence). The CDR3 spans 12 residues. V shed 0 bases and J shed 7 bases, with 7 bases lying between them.

Material: peripheral blood. This sequence joins TRBV5-4 and TRBJ1-2; no reliable D call. The origin of this receptor is a man over 45 with active COVID-19. This CDR3 reads CASSLDGGGYTF. The CDR3 coding sequence is TGTGCCAGCAGCTTGGATGGAGGTGGCTACACCTTC.